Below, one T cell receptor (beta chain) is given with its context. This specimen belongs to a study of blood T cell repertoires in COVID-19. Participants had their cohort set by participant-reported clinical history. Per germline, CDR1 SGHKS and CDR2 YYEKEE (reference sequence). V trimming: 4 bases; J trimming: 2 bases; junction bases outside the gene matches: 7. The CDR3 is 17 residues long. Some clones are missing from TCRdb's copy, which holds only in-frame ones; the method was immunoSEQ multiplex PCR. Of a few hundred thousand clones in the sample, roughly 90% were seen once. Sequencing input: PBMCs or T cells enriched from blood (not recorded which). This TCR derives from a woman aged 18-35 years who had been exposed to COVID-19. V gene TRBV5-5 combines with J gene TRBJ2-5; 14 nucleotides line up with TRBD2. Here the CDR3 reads CASSLGTSGGGQETQYF. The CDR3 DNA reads TGTGCCAGCAGCCTTGGGACTAGCGGGGGTGGACAAGAGACCCAGTACTTC.